The rows below give T cell receptor beta chains drawn from one sample of a study of beta chain features in type 1 diabetes. Sequencing was performed with immunoSEQ multiplex PCR; in TCRdb, only in-frame clones are kept and a portion is missing. This table holds hundreds of thousands of clones, around a sixth found once. Sequencing was done on a sample of naive CD4+ T cells from blood. Receptor source: a man aged 18-30 years in good health. CDR3s include the opening cysteine and the closing phenylalanine or tryptophan. The D gene is left open where the match is weak. For some rows the clone size is stated as once, few or many, or as a class when expanded; others skip it.

TRBV7-2	TRBD1	TRBJ1-2	few	CASNVRSMGQGRVNSGYTF	TGTGCCAGCAACGTCCGCAGCATGGGACAGGGTAGGGTCAATAGTGGCTACACCTTC
TRBV7-2	TRBD1	TRBJ1-2	.	CASSGTGGYGYTF	TGTGCCAGCAGCGGAACAGGGGGCTATGGCTACACCTTC
TRBV5-4	.	TRBJ1-1	.	CASSMDLITEAFF	TGTGCCAGCAGTATGGACCTTATAACTGAAGCTTTCTTT
TRBV11-2	.	TRBJ1-3	few	CASSARQAHRTGNTIYF	TGTGCCAGCAGCGCCCGACAGGCCCACCGCACTGGAAACACCATATATTTT
TRBV14	.	TRBJ1-1	few	CASSQASVGIKAFF	TGTGCCAGCAGCCAAGCGAGTGTGGGGATTAAAGCTTTCTTT
TRBV12-5	.	TRBJ2-6	.	CASGLGANVLTF	TGTGCTAGTGGTTTGGGGGCCAACGTCCTGACTTTC
TRBV4-2	.	TRBJ1-2	.	CASSQVQTGHGYTF	TGTGCCAGCAGCCAAGTTCAGACCGGGCACGGCTACACCTTC
TRBV7-2	.	TRBJ2-2	.	CASSLNGLESTGELFF	TGTGCCAGCAGCCTCAATGGGCTTGAGAGTACCGGGGAGCTGTTTTTT
TRBV29-1	TRBD1	TRBJ1-2	.	CSVERERQGYYGYTF	TGCAGCGTTGAAAGGGAGCGACAGGGGTACTATGGCTACACCTTC
TRBV21-1	.	TRBJ2-1	.	CASSTDRISYNEQFF	TGTGCCAGCAGCACCGACAGAATTTCCTACAATGAGCAGTTCTTC
TRBV5-1	.	TRBJ2-5	.	CASSLALGNRSPYF	TGCGCCAGCAGCTTGGCTCTGGGTAACAGGAGCCCGTACTTC
TRBV7-2	.	TRBJ1-6	few	CASSSQGSSPLHF	TGTGCCAGCAGCTCCCAGGGGAGCTCACCCCTCCACTTT
TRBV28	.	TRBJ1-2	.	CASISLANYGYTF	TGTGCCAGCATTTCCCTAGCTAACTATGGCTACACCTTC
TRBV11-2	TRBD1	TRBJ1-1	few	CASSPYWDRNTEAFF	TGTGCCAGCAGCCCTTACTGGGACAGAAACACTGAAGCTTTCTTT
TRBV14	.	TRBJ1-1	.	CASSQRRNTEAFF	TGTGCCAGCAGCCAAAGGCGGAACACTGAAGCTTTCTTT
TRBV4-3	.	TRBJ1-4	.	CASSQAGQKKEKLFF	TGCGCCAGCAGCCAAGCGGGGCAGAAGAAGGAAAAACTGTTTTTT
TRBV18	.	TRBJ1-6	.	CASSPWGVSARGSPLHF	TGTGCCAGCTCACCTTGGGGAGTTTCAGCTCGGGGTTCACCCCTCCACTTT
TRBV2	TRBD2	TRBJ2-3	few	CASSETSGMGTDTQYF	TGTGCCAGCAGTGAAACTAGCGGGATGGGGACAGATACGCAGTATTTT
TRBV9	.	TRBJ1-2	few	CASSVGPGAPDGYTF	TGTGCCAGCAGCGTAGGTCCGGGGGCGCCTGATGGCTACACCTTC
TRBV5-1	TRBD1	TRBJ1-1	few	CASSLEPTGLNTEAFF	TGCGCCAGCAGCTTGGAGCCGACAGGGTTGAACACTGAAGCTTTCTTT
TRBV7-2	.	TRBJ2-7	.	CASSFGTLKYEQYF	TGTGCCAGCAGCTTCGGGACTCTTAAATACGAGCAGTACTTC
TRBV4-3	TRBD2	TRBJ2-5	.	CASSQGLAGGQETQYF	TGCGCCAGCAGCCAAGGGCTAGCGGGGGGGCAAGAGACCCAGTACTTC
TRBV6-1	TRBD2	TRBJ2-3	.	CASSTSGNTDTQYF	TGTGCCAGCAGTACTAGCGGCAACACAGATACGCAGTATTTT
TRBV28	.	TRBJ2-3	few	CASSLYRDTQYF	TGTGCCAGCAGCCTTTACAGGGATACGCAGTATTTT
TRBV20-1	.	TRBJ1-4	.	CSADPGEKLFF	TGCAGTGCTGACCCCGGGGAAAAACTGTTTTTT
TRBV30	.	TRBJ1-5	.	CAWSVRGQVNQPQHF	TGTGCCTGGAGTGTAAGAGGACAAGTAAATCAGCCCCAGCATTTT
TRBV5-1	.	TRBJ2-5	few	CASSFGRGEETQYF	TGCGCCAGCAGCTTCGGCAGGGGGGAAGAGACCCAGTACTTC
TRBV10-3	.	TRBJ2-7	few	CAISAAGLYEQYF	TGTGCCATCAGTGCGGCAGGGCTCTACGAGCAGTACTTC
TRBV7-7	.	TRBJ2-5	few	CASSPAGREETQYF	TGTGCTAGCAGCCCGGCCGGTAGGGAAGAGACCCAGTACTTC
TRBV11-2	.	TRBJ1-2	.	CARLSYGYTF	TGTGCCCGTCTTTCCTATGGCTACACCTTC
TRBV28	.	TRBJ2-5	.	CASSGANQETQYF	TGTGCCAGCTCCGGAGCGAACCAAGAGACCCAGTACTTC
TRBV28	TRBD1	TRBJ2-5	few	CASLDRGPKTQYF	TGTGCCAGCTTAGACAGGGGGCCGAAGACCCAGTACTTC
TRBV5-1	TRBD1	TRBJ2-2	.	CASSLNPRQGQATGELFF	TGCGCCAGCAGCTTGAACCCACGACAGGGGCAGGCCACCGGGGAGCTGTTTTTT
TRBV19	TRBD1	TRBJ2-7	few	CASSSEAGTGVSYF	TGTGCCAGTAGTTCCGAGGCCGGGACAGGGGTTTCGTACTTC
TRBV10-3	TRBD2	TRBJ2-3	.	CAIRRGGLAATLNPTDTQYF	TGTGCCATCAGAAGGGGGGGACTAGCGGCGACTCTAAACCCTACAGATACGCAGTATTTT
TRBV28	.	TRBJ2-7	few	CASSSPLPVNYEQYF	TGTGCCAGCAGTTCCCCGCTCCCGGTTAACTACGAGCAGTACTTC
TRBV5-1	TRBD1	TRBJ2-7	.	CASSLDRGSEQYF	TGCGCCAGCAGCTTGGACAGGGGCTCCGAGCAGTACTTC
TRBV9	TRBD1	TRBJ1-2	few	CASSATGGYGYTF	TGTGCCAGCAGCGCGACAGGGGGATATGGCTACACCTTC
TRBV7-9	.	TRBJ2-1	.	CASSLIRTESYNEQFF	TGTGCCAGCAGCTTAATTCGGACAGAAAGTTACAATGAGCAGTTCTTC
TRBV9	.	TRBJ2-5	.	CASSPRTAQETQYF	TGTGCCAGCAGCCCCCGGACAGCACAAGAGACCCAGTACTTC
TRBV9	.	TRBJ2-3	.	CASSALSGTDTQYF	TGTGCCAGCAGCGCCTTATCCGGCACAGATACGCAGTATTTT
TRBV18	TRBD1	TRBJ2-5	few	CASSPNIHRGQETQYF	TGTGCCAGCTCACCTAATATTCACAGGGGGCAAGAGACCCAGTACTTC